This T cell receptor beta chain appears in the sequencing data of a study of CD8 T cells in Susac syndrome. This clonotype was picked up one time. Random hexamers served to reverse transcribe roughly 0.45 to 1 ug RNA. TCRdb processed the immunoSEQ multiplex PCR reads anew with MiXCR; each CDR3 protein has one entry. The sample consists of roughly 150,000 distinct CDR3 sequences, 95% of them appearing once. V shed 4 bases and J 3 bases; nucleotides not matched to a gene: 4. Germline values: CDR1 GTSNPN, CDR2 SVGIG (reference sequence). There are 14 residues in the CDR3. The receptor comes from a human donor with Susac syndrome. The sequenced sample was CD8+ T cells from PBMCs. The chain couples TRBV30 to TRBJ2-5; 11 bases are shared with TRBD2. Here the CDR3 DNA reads TGTGCCTGGACCCTGGGACTAGCGGAAGAGACCCAGTACTTC. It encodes CAWTLGLAEETQYF.